The subject of this entry is one TCR beta chain. Sequencing used immunoSEQ multiplex PCR; TCRdb keeps in-frame clones, though not all of them. Among about 820,000 clones, roughly 92% were seen once, and the ten largest hold about 24%. This entry is derived from a study of shared clonotypes between healthy human individuals. CD45RO-negative cells were positively selected for CCR7, leaving out terminally differentiated effector memory CD45RA+ cells. Germline V CDR1 and CDR2: MNHEY, SMNVEV (reference sequence). The CDR3 totals 16 residues. Trimming shortened V by 4 bases and J by 4 bases, and 18 bases separated the two germline ends.

Sequenced input: naive CD8+ T cells sorted from blood. The chain recombines TRBV27 with TRBJ2-3; tentatively, D is TRBD1 or TRBD2 (5 bases each). The sequence derives from a man aged 25-45 years in good health. This CDR3 is CASSSSWGIGPDTQYF. CDR3 coding DNA: TGTGCCAGCAGTTCCAGTTGGGGGATTGGGCCAGATACGCAGTATTTT.